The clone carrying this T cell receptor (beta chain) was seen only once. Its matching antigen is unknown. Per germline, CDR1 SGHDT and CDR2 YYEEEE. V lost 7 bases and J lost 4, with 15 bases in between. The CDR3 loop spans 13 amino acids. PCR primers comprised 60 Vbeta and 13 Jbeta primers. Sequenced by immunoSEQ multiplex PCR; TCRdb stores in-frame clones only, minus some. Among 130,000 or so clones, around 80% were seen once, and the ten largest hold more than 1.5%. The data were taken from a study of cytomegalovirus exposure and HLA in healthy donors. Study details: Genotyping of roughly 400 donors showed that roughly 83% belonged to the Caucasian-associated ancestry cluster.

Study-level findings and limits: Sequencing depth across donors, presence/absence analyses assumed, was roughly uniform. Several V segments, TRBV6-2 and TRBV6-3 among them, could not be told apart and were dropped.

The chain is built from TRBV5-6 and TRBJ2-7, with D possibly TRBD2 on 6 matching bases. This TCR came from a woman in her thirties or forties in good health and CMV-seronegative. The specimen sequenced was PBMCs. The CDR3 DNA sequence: TGTGCCAGCTCTTATGGGGAGGAGTACGAGCAGTACTTC. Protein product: CASSYGEEYEQYF. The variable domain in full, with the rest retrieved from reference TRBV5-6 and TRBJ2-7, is DAGVTQSPTHLIKTRGQQVTLRCSPKSGHDTVSWYQQALGQGPQFIFQYYEEEERQRGNFPDRFSGHQFPNYSSELNVNALLLGDSALYLCASSYGEEYEQYFGPGTRLTVT.